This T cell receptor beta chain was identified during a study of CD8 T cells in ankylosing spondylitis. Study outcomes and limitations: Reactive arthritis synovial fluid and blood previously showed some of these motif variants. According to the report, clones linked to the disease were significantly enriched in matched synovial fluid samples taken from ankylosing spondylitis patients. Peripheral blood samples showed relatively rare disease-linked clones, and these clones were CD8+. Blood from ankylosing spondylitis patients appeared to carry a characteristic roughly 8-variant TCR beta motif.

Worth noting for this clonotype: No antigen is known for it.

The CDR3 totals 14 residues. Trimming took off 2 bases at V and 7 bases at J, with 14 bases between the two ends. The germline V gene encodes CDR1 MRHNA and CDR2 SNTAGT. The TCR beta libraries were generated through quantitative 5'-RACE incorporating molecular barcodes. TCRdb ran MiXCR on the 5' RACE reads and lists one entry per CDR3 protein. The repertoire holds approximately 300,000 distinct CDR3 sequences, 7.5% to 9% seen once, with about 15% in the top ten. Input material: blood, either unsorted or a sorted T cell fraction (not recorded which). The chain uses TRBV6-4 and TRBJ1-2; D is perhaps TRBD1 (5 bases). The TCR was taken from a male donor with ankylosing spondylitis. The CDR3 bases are TGTGCCAGCAGTGACCAACCGTCAGGGTTTGGCTACACCTTC. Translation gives CASSDQPSGFGYTF.